This TCR beta chain originates from a study of cytomegalovirus exposure and HLA in healthy donors. Study as a whole: Earlier results showed 120 million or so unique TCR beta sequences derived from roughly 190 million T cells. General observations from the study: The investigators catalogued 150 to 200 TCR beta chains as cytomegalovirus-associated. TCR beta sequences numbering around 15,000 were associated with HLA alleles at 0.05 false discovery rate in a later analysis. Previous analysis showed most TCR beta V segments were productive about 87% or about 30% of the time.

Looked up from germline, CDR1 is SGHTA and CDR2 is FQGTGA. The CDR3 covers 15 residues. V lost 0 bases, J lost 1 base, and 9 bases lay in between. The PCR made use of 60 Vbeta and 13 Jbeta primers. TCRdb keeps only in-frame clones here, not all; method: immunoSEQ multiplex PCR. The sample includes some 150,000 clones, more than 80% seen only once; the top ten take roughly 7.7%. Points on this clone: The antigen is unknown.

V and J are TRBV7-3 and TRBJ1-1; D is possibly TRBD1 (5 bases). The receptor was isolated from a woman aged 25 to 39 in good health and CMV-seropositive. Sequenced input: PBMCs. CDR3 DNA: TGTGCCAGCAGCTTAACCGGGACTTCGAACACTGAAGCTTTCTTT. It yields the protein CASSLTGTSNTEAFF.